This note documents a single TCR beta chain sequence. The antigen is not known. This table comes from immunoSEQ multiplex PCR, and its TCRdb copy is limited to in-frame clones, with some not included. This sample has about 1 million clones; about 75% occur once, and the top ten carry roughly 1.4%. Recent acute infections and vaccinations were absent in the healthy HIV-negative adult donors. This entry is derived from a study of shared clonotypes between healthy human individuals. Study-wide background: Per-donor plates numbered three CD4 naive, three CD4 memory, two CD8 naive and one CD8 memory. Findings and limits, study-wide: Generally, estimated richness proved larger in naive subsets than it did in memory subsets. Donor clonotype sharing was expected to depend on sequencing depth.

This TCR came from a man aged 18 to 29 in good health. The sequenced material came from memory CD4+ T cells sorted from blood. The subset was: CD45RA-negative fraction.

The CDR3 DNA is TGTGCCAGCGGTTCACAGGGACTCTATGGCTACACCTTC. It codes for CASGSQGLYGYTF. The chain carries TRBV2 and TRBJ1-2, with a possible D match to TRBD1 (6 bases). V was pared by 8 bases and J by 4 bases, with 14 bases between. The CDR3 consists of 13 residues. Germline lookup yields CDR1 SNHLY and CDR2 FYNNEI. The whole variable domain, filled in from reference TRBV2 and TRBJ1-2, reads EPEVTQTPSHQVTQMGQEVILRCVPISNHLYFYWYRQILGQKVEFLVSFYNNEISEKSEIFDDQFSVERPDGSNFTLKIRSTKLEDSAMYFCASGSQGLYGYTFGSGTRLTVV.